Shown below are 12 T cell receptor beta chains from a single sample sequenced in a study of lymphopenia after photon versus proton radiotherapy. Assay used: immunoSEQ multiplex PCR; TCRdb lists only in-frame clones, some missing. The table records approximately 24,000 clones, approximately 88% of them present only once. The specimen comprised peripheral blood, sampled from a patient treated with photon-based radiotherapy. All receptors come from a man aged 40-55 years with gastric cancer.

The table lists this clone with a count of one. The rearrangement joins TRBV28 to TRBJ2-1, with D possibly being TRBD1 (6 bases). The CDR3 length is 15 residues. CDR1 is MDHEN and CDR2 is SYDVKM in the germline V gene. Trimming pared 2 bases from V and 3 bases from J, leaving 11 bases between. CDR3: CASSLAGAGYNEQFF. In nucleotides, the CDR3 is TGTGCCAGCAGTTTAGCAGGGGCAGGCTACAATGAGCAGTTCTTC.

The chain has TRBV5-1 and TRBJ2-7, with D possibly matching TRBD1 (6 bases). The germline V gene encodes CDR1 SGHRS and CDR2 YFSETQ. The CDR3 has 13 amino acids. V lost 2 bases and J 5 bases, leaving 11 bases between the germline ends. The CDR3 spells CASSFFYRDEQYF. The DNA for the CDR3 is TGCGCCAGCAGCTTCTTTTACAGGGACGAGCAGTACTTC.

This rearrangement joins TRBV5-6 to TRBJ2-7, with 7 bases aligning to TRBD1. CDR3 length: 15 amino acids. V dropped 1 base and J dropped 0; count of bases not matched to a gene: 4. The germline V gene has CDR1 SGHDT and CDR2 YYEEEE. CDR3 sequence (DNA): TGTGCCAGCAGCTTGTACCGGGACAGCTCCTACGAGCAGTACTTC. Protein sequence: CASSLYRDSSYEQYF.

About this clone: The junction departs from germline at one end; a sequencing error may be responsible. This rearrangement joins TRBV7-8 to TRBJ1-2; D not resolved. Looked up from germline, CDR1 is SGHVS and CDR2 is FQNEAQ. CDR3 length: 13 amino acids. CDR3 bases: TGTGCCAGCAGCCTAGCAGGAGTCGGGGGCTACACCTTC. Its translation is CASSLAGVGGYTF. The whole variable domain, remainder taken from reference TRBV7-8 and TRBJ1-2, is GAGVSQSPRYKVAKRGQDVALRCDPISGHVSLFWYQQALGQGPEFLTYFQNEAQLDKSGLPSDRFFAERPEGSVSTLKIQRTQQEDSAVYLCASSLAGVGGYTFGSGTRLTVV.

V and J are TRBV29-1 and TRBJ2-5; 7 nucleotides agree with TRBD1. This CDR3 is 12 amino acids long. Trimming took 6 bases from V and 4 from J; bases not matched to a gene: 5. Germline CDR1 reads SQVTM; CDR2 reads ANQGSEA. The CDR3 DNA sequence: TGCAGCGTCGACAGGGCCGGAGAGACCCAGTACTTC. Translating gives CSVDRAGETQYF.

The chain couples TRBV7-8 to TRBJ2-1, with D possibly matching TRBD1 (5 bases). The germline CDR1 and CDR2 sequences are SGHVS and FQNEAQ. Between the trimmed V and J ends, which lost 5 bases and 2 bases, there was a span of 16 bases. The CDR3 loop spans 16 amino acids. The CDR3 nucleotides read TGTGCCAGCAGCCAAAGGGGCGGCGCCGCCTACAATGAGCAGTTCTTC. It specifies CASSQRGGAAYNEQFF.

Here the CDR3 reads CASSPRTGNTGELFF. CDR3 coding DNA: TGTGCCAGCAGCCCACGGACAGGGAACACCGGGGAGCTGTTTTTT. The rearrangement joins TRBV11-3 to TRBJ2-2, with 7 bases matching TRBD1. With V trimmed by 5 bases and J by 1 base, 4 bases remained unmatched. The V gene's germline CDR1 is SGHNT and CDR2 YENEEA. The CDR3 spans 15 residues.

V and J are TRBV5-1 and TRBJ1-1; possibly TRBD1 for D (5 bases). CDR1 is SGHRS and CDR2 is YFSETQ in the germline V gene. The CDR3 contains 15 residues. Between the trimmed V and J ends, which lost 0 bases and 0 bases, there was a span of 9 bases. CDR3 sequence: CASSLGQGMNTEAFF. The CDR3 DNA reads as TGCGCCAGCAGCTTGGGGCAGGGCATGAACACTGAAGCTTTCTTT.

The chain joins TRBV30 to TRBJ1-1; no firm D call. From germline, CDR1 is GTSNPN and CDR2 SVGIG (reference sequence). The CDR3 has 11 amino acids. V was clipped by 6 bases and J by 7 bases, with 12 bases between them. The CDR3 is CACNLRVEAFF. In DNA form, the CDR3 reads TGTGCCTGCAATCTGAGGGTTGAAGCTTTCTTT.

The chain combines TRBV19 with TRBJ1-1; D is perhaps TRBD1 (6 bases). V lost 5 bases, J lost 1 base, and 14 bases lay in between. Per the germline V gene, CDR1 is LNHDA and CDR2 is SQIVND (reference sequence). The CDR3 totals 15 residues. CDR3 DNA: TGTGCCAGTAGTCTGCACGACAGGAGGAACACTGAAGCTTTCTTT. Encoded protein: CASSLHDRRNTEAFF.

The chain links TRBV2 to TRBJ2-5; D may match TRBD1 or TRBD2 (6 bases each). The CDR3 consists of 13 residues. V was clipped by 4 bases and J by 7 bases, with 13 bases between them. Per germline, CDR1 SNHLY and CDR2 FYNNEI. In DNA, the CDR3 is TGTGCCAGCAGTGTCACGGGGGCGGGGACCCAGTACTTC. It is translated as CASSVTGAGTQYF.

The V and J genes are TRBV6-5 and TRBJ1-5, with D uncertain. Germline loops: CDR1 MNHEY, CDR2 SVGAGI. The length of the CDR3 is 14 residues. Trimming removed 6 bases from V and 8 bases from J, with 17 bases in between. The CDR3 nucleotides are TGTGCCAGCAGCCCGTTGGGTATGAGGGAGCCCCAGCATTTT. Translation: CASSPLGMREPQHF.